Presented here are 24 T cell receptor beta chains from one specimen sequenced in a study of T cell responses to AZD1222 COVID-19 vaccine (TCRdb year 2021). Libraries came from the immunoSEQ multiplex PCR assay. What TCRdb holds here is the immuneACCESS table cut down to in-frame rearrangements. Part of the clones is not present; checked against another copy, under half of the missing clones reflect an unresolved V gene, and the others are unexplained. This sample has approximately 140,000 clones in its table, and roughly 90% of those were observed once. The ten largest account for under 4% of the sample. What the time point label conveys for this sample: about 28 days (+/-7) after the second vaccine dose. The starting material was peripheral blood, obtained 28 days after the second AZD1222 dose. All receptors derive from an adult who received the AZD1222 COVID-19 vaccine.

The chain joins TRBV7-9 to TRBJ1-2; 7 nucleotides align to TRBD1. Germline V lookup: CDR1 SEHNR, CDR2 FQNEAQ (reference sequence). This CDR3 contains 15 residues. V shed 6 bases and J 8 bases; nucleotides not matched to a gene: 15. The CDR3 reads CASSRRDSAREGYTF. CDR3 DNA sequence: TGTGCCAGCAGTCGAAGGGACAGCGCCCGGGAAGGCTACACCTTC.

The chain combines TRBV5-4 with TRBJ2-4; 9 bases agree with TRBD2. The V gene end was trimmed by 4 bases and the J gene end by 5 bases; junction bases not matched to a gene: 10. Germline CDR1 SGHNT, CDR2 YYREEE (reference sequence). The CDR3 extends over 16 amino acids. The CDR3 DNA is TGTGCCAGCAGCCTGGTCCCGACTAGCGGCGAAAACATTCAGTACTTC. The encoded protein is CASSLVPTSGENIQYF.

The CDR3 spells CASSSLAGGSNEQFF. CDR3 in DNA: TGTGCCAGCAGCTCACTAGCGGGAGGGTCCAATGAGCAGTTCTTC. The genes are TRBV7-7 and TRBJ2-1; 13 nucleotides line up with TRBD2. The CDR3 sequence is 15 residues long. V dropped 4 bases and J dropped 6; count of bases not matched to a gene: 3. Germline CDR1 and CDR2: SSHAT and FNYEAQ (reference sequence).

The chain has TRBV6-1 and TRBJ2-3; TRBD1 matches 9 bases. CDR1 is MNHNS and CDR2 is SASEGT in the germline V gene. Trimming removed 1 base from V and 2 bases from J; junction bases left unmatched: 1. The CDR3 is made up of 15 amino acids. The chain's CDR3 is CASSEGDRATDTQYF. The CDR3 DNA follows: TGTGCCAGCAGTGAAGGGGACAGGGCCACAGATACGCAGTATTTT.

This chain joins TRBV12-5 and TRBJ1-6; D not resolved. CDR1 and CDR2 (germline): LGHNT, FRNRAP. The CDR3 has 17 amino acids. V lost 5 bases, J lost 0 bases, and 14 bases lay in between. CDR3 loop: CASGPGPSSSYNSPLHF. The CDR3 bases are TGTGCTAGTGGTCCCGGACCCTCGAGCTCCTATAATTCACCCCTCCACTTT.

In this sample, this clone turned up once. The V and J genes are TRBV5-4 and TRBJ2-1; D is possibly TRBD2 (5 bases). The germline CDR1 and CDR2 sequences are SGHNT and YYREEE (reference sequence). V was trimmed by 5 bases and J by 8 bases, leaving 20 bases between them. The CDR3 runs to 15 residues. This CDR3 is CASRRTLSGMDEQFF. Written as DNA, the CDR3 is TGTGCCAGCAGGCGGACTTTATCGGGGATGGATGAGCAGTTCTTC.

The rearrangement links TRBV12-3 or TRBV12-4 to TRBJ2-7; possibly TRBD2 for D (5 bases). The CDR3 contains 13 residues. V shed 4 bases and J shed 2 bases, with 9 bases lying between them. The CDR3 reads CASSYGKTYEQYF. The CDR3 region has the DNA TGTGCCAGCAGTTACGGGAAGACCTACGAGCAGTACTTC.

This rearrangement joins TRBV6-1 to TRBJ1-5; TRBD1 matches at 9 bases. With V trimmed by 3 bases and J by 1 base, 7 bases remained unmatched. CDR1 and CDR2 from the germline V gene are MNHNS and SASEGT. The CDR3 contains 17 residues. CDR3 protein: CASSDGTGGRSNQPQHF. In DNA, the CDR3 is TGTGCCAGCAGTGATGGCACAGGGGGCAGAAGCAATCAGCCCCAGCATTTT.

As for this clone: Distinct nucleotide sequences in the sample also encode this CDR3. The V and J genes are TRBV19 and TRBJ2-1, with 10 bases fitting TRBD2. CDR3 length equals 17 residues. CDR1 LNHDA and CDR2 SQIVND come from the germline V gene (reference sequence). Trimming cost V 0 bases and J 3 bases; bases outside gene matches: 5. CDR3 residues: CASSIDLASGSYNEQFF. The CDR3 DNA sequence: TGTGCCAGTAGTATAGATCTTGCTAGCGGGAGCTACAATGAGCAGTTCTTC.

The chain has TRBV3-1 (or the pseudogene TRBV3-2) and TRBJ1-6; TRBD1 matches at 8 bases. There are 15 residues in the CDR3. The trim removed 0 bases at V and 9 bases at J, leaving 4 bases unmatched. CDR1 and CDR2 from the germline V gene are LGHDT and YNNKEL (reference sequence). The CDR3 DNA is TGTGCCAGCAGCCAAGATCGCCAGGGGGCTTCACCCCTCCACTTT. It yields the protein CASSQDRQGASPLHF.

The rearrangement joins TRBV18 to TRBJ2-7; either TRBD1 or TRBD2 may supply D (6 bases each). The germline gives CDR1 KGHSH, CDR2 LQKENI. The CDR3 contains 15 residues. The V gene lost 4 bases and the J gene lost 4 bases, with 17 bases spanning the gap. The CDR3 is CASSLAGRGGYEQYF. The DNA of the CDR3 is TGTGCCAGCTCACTGGCGGGGAGAGGGGGGTACGAGCAGTACTTC.

The V and J genes are TRBV30 and TRBJ2-1; a weak D match, TRBD1 (6 bases). This CDR3 is 13 amino acids long. Trimming cost V 1 base and J 8 bases, with 12 bases left between them. Germline CDR1 and CDR2: GTSNPN and SVGIG (reference sequence). CDR3 in amino acids: CAWSEQGYDEQFF. The CDR3 DNA reads TGTGCCTGGAGTGAACAGGGTTACGATGAGCAGTTCTTC.

The V call is TRBV2, the J call TRBJ1-1, with D unclear. Trimming left V 7 bases short and J 6 bases short, with 9 bases between. CDR3 length equals 11 residues. Looked up from germline, CDR1 is SNHLY and CDR2 is FYNNEI. The CDR3 bases are TGTGCCAGCAATTTCGGGTCTGAAGCTTTCTTT. Its protein product is CASNFGSEAFF.

The chain has TRBV28 and TRBJ1-1; D is unclear. The CDR3 spans 12 residues. From germline, CDR1 is MDHEN and CDR2 SYDVKM. Trimming cost V 6 bases and J 0 bases, with 5 bases left between them. CDR3 amino acids: CASSQVNTEAFF. The CDR3 bases are TGTGCCAGCAGCCAGGTGAACACTGAAGCTTTCTTT. Filled out from reference TRBV28 and TRBJ1-1, the complete variable domain reads DVKVTQSSRYLVKRTGEKVFLECVQDMDHENMFWYRQDPGLGLRLIYFSYDVKMKEKGDIPEGYSVSREKKERFSLILESASTNQTSMYLCASSQVNTEAFFGQGTRLTVV.

The rearrangement links TRBV25-1 to TRBJ1-1; weak D call: TRBD1 (5 bases). Germline assignment: CDR1 MGHDK and CDR2 SYGVNS. Trimming cost V 7 bases and J 4 bases, with 19 bases left between them. The CDR3 consists of 15 residues. CDR3 sequence reads: CASTITGGRGTEAFF. CDR3 DNA sequence: TGTGCCAGCACTATTACGGGGGGGAGGGGCACTGAAGCTTTCTTT.

The CDR3: CASSLRQGDQPQHF. CDR3 nucleotide sequence: TGTGCCAGCAGCCTAAGGCAGGGGGATCAGCCCCAGCATTTT. The V gene is TRBV3-1 (or the pseudogene TRBV3-2), the J gene TRBJ1-5, with 7 bases that match TRBD1. CDR3 size: 14 residues. J was trimmed by 5 bases and V by 4 bases; bases with no gene match: 5. Germline CDR1 and CDR2: LGHDT and YNNKEL (reference sequence).

This CDR3 reads CASSLATLWETQYF. The DNA of the CDR3 is TGTGCCAGCAGCTTGGCTACCCTATGGGAGACCCAGTACTTC. The rearrangement joins TRBV7-9 to TRBJ2-5, with D unresolved. V was shortened by 3 bases and J by 5 bases, with 13 bases between the two germline ends. The germline V gene encodes CDR1 SEHNR and CDR2 FQNEAQ (reference sequence). The CDR3 sequence is 14 residues long.

The gene calls are TRBV5-1 and TRBJ2-1, with 13 nucleotides matching TRBD2. This CDR3 is built from 15 residues. Germline lookup yields CDR1 SGHRS and CDR2 YFSETQ. J gave up 7 bases and V 3 bases, and 4 bases lay outside the gene matches. CDR3 nucleotide sequence: TGCGCCAGCAGCTCGGGACTAGCGGGAACAAATGAGCAGTTCTTC. It codes for CASSSGLAGTNEQFF. Full variable domain (remainder filled in from reference TRBV5-1 and TRBJ2-1): KAGVTQTPRYLIKTRGQQVTLSCSPISGHRSVSWYQQTPGQGLQFLFEYFSETQRNKGNFPGRFSGRQFSNSRSEMNVSTLELGDSALYLCASSSGLAGTNEQFFGPGTRLTVL.

The chain uses TRBV14 and TRBJ1-2; D call uncertain. CDR1 is SGHDN, CDR2 FVKESK, per germline. The V and J ends lost 1 base and 0 bases respectively, with 0 bases between them. The CDR3 loop spans 12 amino acids. The CDR3 DNA follows: TGTGCCAGCAGCCAAGCTAACTATGGCTACACCTTC. It codes for CASSQANYGYTF.

The V gene is TRBV10-2, the J gene TRBJ1-4, with D tentatively TRBD1 (5 bases). Trimming cost V 5 bases and J 0 bases, with 10 bases left between them. CDR1 and CDR2 from the germline V gene are WSHSY and SAAADI. The CDR3 is 15 residues long. CDR3 loop: CASSQQGATNEKLFF. For the CDR3, the DNA is TGCGCCAGCAGTCAGCAGGGAGCAACTAATGAAAAACTGTTTTTT.

V gene TRBV5-1 combines with J gene TRBJ2-5, with 14 bases aligning to TRBD2. The germline V gene encodes CDR1 SGHRS and CDR2 YFSETQ. This CDR3 contains 16 residues. The V gene end was trimmed by 0 bases and the J gene end by 3 bases; junction bases not matched to a gene: 1. The CDR3 loop reads CASSLGGLAGEETQYF. The DNA for the CDR3 is TGCGCCAGCAGCTTGGGGGGACTAGCGGGAGAAGAGACCCAGTACTTC.

This clone was counted only a few times. The rearrangement joins TRBV15 to TRBJ1-1; D gene uncertain. Germline V gene data show CDR1 as LNHNV and CDR2 as YYDKDF (reference sequence). The CDR3 has 13 amino acids. Deletions cut 5 bases from V and 5 bases from J, with 12 bases between. The CDR3 reads CATSLDGGTEAFF. CDR3 bases: TGTGCCACCAGCTTAGACGGCGGGACTGAAGCTTTCTTT. Looking up the rest from reference TRBV15 and TRBJ1-1 gives the full variable domain: DAMVIQNPRYQVTQFGKPVTLSCSQTLNHNVMYWYQQKSSQAPKLLFHYYDKDFNNEADTPDNFQSRRPNTSFCFLDIRSPGLGDTAMYLCATSLDGGTEAFFGQGTRLTVV.

The rearrangement uses TRBV19 and TRBJ1-1, with 7 bases matching TRBD1. Germline assignment: CDR1 LNHDA and CDR2 SQIVND (reference sequence). The CDR3 sequence is 16 residues long. Germline trimming cut 3 bases from V and 3 bases from J; bases unmatched to any gene: 10. The CDR3 loop is CASSILQGTGDTEAFF. The CDR3, as DNA: TGTGCCAGTAGTATCCTACAGGGGACGGGGGACACTGAAGCTTTCTTT.

V gene TRBV12-3 or TRBV12-4 combines with J gene TRBJ1-5; no reliable D call. Trimming removed 8 bases at V and 2 bases at J, with 10 bases between. There are 13 residues in the CDR3. CDR3 DNA sequence: TGTGCCAGCCTCAGAGGTGGCAATCAGCCCCAGCATTTT. It translates to CASLRGGNQPQHF.